This TCR beta chain originates from a study of technical replicates of blood from a few donors. Sequenced by immunoSEQ multiplex PCR; TCRdb stores in-frame clones only, minus some. Counted here are tens of thousands of clones, 70% to 90% occurring once; the ten biggest clones make up 4.8%. This clone came up once. The sequenced sample was PBMCs. This TCR derives from a human donor in good health. Some clones in this sample may be carry-over from other donors' samples.

In DNA, the CDR3 is TGTGCCAGCTCAAAGGGACTAGCGGGCTACGAGCAGTACTTC. Amino acid sequence: CASSKGLAGYEQYF. This chain joins TRBV18 and TRBJ2-7, with 12 positions matching TRBD2. This CDR3 contains 14 residues. Germline trimming cut 5 bases from V and 3 bases from J; bases unmatched to any gene: 2. The V gene's germline CDR1 is KGHSH and CDR2 LQKENI.